Below are 8 T cell receptor beta chains sequenced from a single sample in a study of blood T cell repertoires in COVID-19 (dated by TCRdb to the early 2020s). The library was generated by the immunoSEQ multiplex PCR assay. TCRdb mirrors the immuneACCESS table, restricted to in-frame sequences. Some clones are absent from its copies; in checked studies, under half trace to an unresolved V gene, and the reason for the others is unknown. Within this sample are approximately 44,000 clones, with approximately 89% of them counted one time only. The ten largest clonotypes hold around 30% of the sample. Material for sequencing was peripheral blood. Every receptor here comes from an elderly woman with acute or convalescent COVID-19.

The chain carries TRBV7-9 and TRBJ1-4, with 7 nucleotides matching TRBD1. The CDR3 sequence is 16 residues long. The trim removed 1 base at V and 2 bases at J, leaving 4 bases unmatched. The germline gives CDR1 SEHNR, CDR2 FQNEAQ (reference sequence). The DNA for the CDR3 is TGTGCCAGCAGCTTAGGGGGGACAGATACTAATGAAAAACTGTTTTTT. It is translated as CASSLGGTDTNEKLFF.

In nucleotides, the CDR3 is TGTGCCAGCAGCCGCAAGCGGGGGATGAACACTGAAGCTTTCTTT. It encodes CASSRKRGMNTEAFF. The gene calls are TRBV28 and TRBJ1-1, with D perhaps TRBD1 (5 bases). The germline V gene has CDR1 MDHEN and CDR2 SYDVKM. Trimming cost V 6 bases and J 0 bases, with 14 bases left between them. This CDR3 is 15 amino acids long.

The chain couples TRBV7-9 to TRBJ2-1, with 9 bases fitting TRBD2. Trimming at V came to 5 bases and at J to 4 bases, leaving 6 bases not matched to a gene. Germline values: CDR1 SEHNR, CDR2 FQNEAQ (reference sequence). This CDR3 is built from 15 residues. Here the CDR3 reads CASSTSGGHYNEQFF. The CDR3 DNA follows: TGTGCCAGCAGCACAAGCGGGGGGCATTACAATGAGCAGTTCTTC.

This chain connects TRBV9 to TRBJ1-4, with 7 bases that match TRBD1. The CDR3 has 16 residues. Germline trimming cut 4 bases from V and 8 bases from J; bases unmatched to any gene: 14. Germline CDR1 SGDLS, CDR2 YYNGEE. The CDR3 protein is CASSTKGQRFGEKLFF. CDR3 nucleotides: TGTGCCAGCAGCACCAAGGGACAGAGGTTTGGAGAAAAACTGTTTTTT.

This clone turned up a few times. This chain joins TRBV7-6 and TRBJ2-5; 11 bases match TRBD2. Germline V CDR1 and CDR2: SGHVS, FNYEAQ. This CDR3 comprises 18 residues. Trimming cost V 4 bases and J 5 bases; bases outside gene matches: 15. CDR3 in amino acids: CASSSGLAGPAGAETQYF. The CDR3 nucleotides are TGTGCCAGCAGCTCTGGACTAGCGGGTCCCGCGGGGGCGGAGACCCAGTACTTC.

The rearrangement links TRBV30 to TRBJ2-2; no firm D call. Trimming left V 0 bases short and J 6 bases short, with 8 bases between. The CDR3 loop spans 13 amino acids. The germline CDR1 and CDR2 sequences are GTSNPN and SVGIG (reference sequence). CDR3 sequence (DNA): TGTGCCTGGAGTGTACAAGTTGCCGGGGAGCTGTTTTTT. This codes for CAWSVQVAGELFF. The variable domain in full, with the rest retrieved from reference TRBV30 and TRBJ2-2, is SQTIHQWPATLVQPVGSPLSLECTVEGTSNPNLYWYRQAAGRGLQLLFYSVGIGQISSEVPQNLSASRPQDRQFILSSKKLLLSDSGFYLCAWSVQVAGELFFGEGSRLTVL.

This chain links TRBV19 with TRBJ2-3; 11 positions match TRBD2. Germline CDR1 reads LNHDA; CDR2 reads SQIVND (reference sequence). Unmatched junction bases numbered 10, after V lost 10 bases and J lost 7 bases. This CDR3 is 14 amino acids long. The CDR3 coding sequence is TGTGCCACCCGGGAAACTAGCGGGGGCCATACGCAGTATTTT. Translation gives CATRETSGGHTQYF.

This chain joins TRBV29-1 and TRBJ2-5; 9 bases map to TRBD1. The germline V gene encodes CDR1 SQVTM and CDR2 ANQGSEA. V gave up 5 bases and J gave up 5 bases; unmatched junction bases: 6. CDR3 length: 13 amino acids. The CDR3 DNA reads as TGCAGCGTTTCCACAGGGGGCCGGGAGACCCAGTACTTC. Amino acids: CSVSTGGRETQYF.